The 18 T cell receptor beta chains below all came from one sample that was sequenced in a study of identical twins. TCRdb reprocessed the 5' RACE reads via MiXCR and lists one record per CDR3 protein. Among 450,000 or so distinct CDR3 sequences listed, approximately 24% were seen once. These data were likewise used in another study, on T cells expressing NK-cell markers.

The sample was CD4+ T cells sorted from blood. The receptors were gathered from a woman aged 18-29 years in good health.

This clonotype was counted only a few times. The chain recombines TRBV3-1 with TRBJ2-1; tentatively, D is TRBD2 (6 bases). With 3 bases removed from V and 8 bases from J, the gap between germline ends came to 11 bases. This CDR3 has 13 amino acids. Germline loops: CDR1 LGHDT, CDR2 YNNKEL (reference sequence). DNA of the CDR3: TGTGCCAGCAGCCAGGAGGGACGACATGAGCAGTTCTTC. It specifies CASSQEGRHEQFF.

The sample holds many counts of this clonotype. The chain combines TRBV7-2 with TRBJ2-3; D gene unclear. This CDR3 has 14 amino acids. The V end was cut by 5 bases, the J end by 2 bases, with 11 bases between. The germline V gene encodes CDR1 SGHTA and CDR2 FQGNSA. The CDR3 DNA sequence: TGTGCCAGCAGCCTCGGACCAGCCACAGATACGCAGTATTTT. Protein product: CASSLGPATDTQYF.

V usage is TRBV5-1 and J usage is TRBJ2-2, with D uncertain. The germline V gene encodes CDR1 SGHRS and CDR2 YFSETQ. CDR3 length: 12 amino acids. V dropped 6 bases and J dropped 0 bases, with 3 bases sitting between them. The CDR3 DNA reads as TGCGCCAGCAATGCGAACACCGGGGAGCTGTTTTTT. This gives the protein CASNANTGELFF.

The table lists this clonotype with a few counts. The gene calls are TRBV12-3 or TRBV12-4 and TRBJ2-1; weak D call: TRBD2 (6 bases). Trimming cost V 5 bases and J 2 bases, with 10 bases left between them. This CDR3 comprises 14 residues. The CDR3 coding sequence is TGTGCCAGCAGTCCTCGGGAGCCCTACAATGAGCAGTTCTTC. It specifies CASSPREPYNEQFF.

The chain uses TRBV29-1 and TRBJ2-1; 15 bases are shared with TRBD2. Trimming at V came to 5 bases and at J to 8 bases, leaving 19 bases not matched to a gene. The length of the CDR3 is 19 residues. CDR1 and CDR2 (germline): SQVTM, ANQGSEA. CDR3 protein: CSVLGSGLRTSGRAYEQFF. Written as DNA, the CDR3 is TGCAGCGTTTTGGGATCGGGACTCCGGACTAGCGGGAGGGCGTATGAGCAGTTCTTC.

This chain joins TRBV12-3 or TRBV12-4 and TRBJ1-1, with unresolved D. CDR3 length: 11 amino acids. The V and J ends lost 6 bases and 11 bases respectively, with 13 bases between them. CDR3 in amino acids: CASSPALLAFF. The CDR3 DNA is TGTGCCAGCAGCCCAGCCTTGTTGGCTTTCTTT.

The chain recombines TRBV5-1 with TRBJ2-2; the D is unclear. Germline values: CDR1 SGHRS, CDR2 YFSETQ. The germline V and J ends were trimmed by 1 base and 1 base, with 11 bases remaining between them. This CDR3 comprises 16 residues. DNA of the CDR3: TGCGCCAGCAGCTTGAGCGTCACTATGAACACCGGGGAGCTGTTTTTT. Residues: CASSLSVTMNTGELFF.

This clonotype occurred a few times. The V and J genes are TRBV10-3 and TRBJ2-2; D uncertain. Per the germline V gene, CDR1 is ENHRY and CDR2 is SYGVKD. Trimming shortened V by 10 bases and J by 5 bases, and 8 bases separated the two germline ends. The CDR3 contains 11 residues. The CDR3 here is CATLETGELFF. Written as DNA, the CDR3 is TGTGCCACATTGGAGACCGGGGAGCTGTTTTTT.

V gene TRBV24-1 combines with J gene TRBJ2-5; TRBD1 aligns across 8 bases. Looked up from germline, CDR1 is KGHDR and CDR2 is SFDVKD. Trimming cost V 4 bases and J 4 bases; bases outside gene matches: 7. The CDR3 has 15 amino acids. CDR3 DNA sequence: TGTGCCACCAGTGACGCAGGGGGCTCGGGAGAGACCCAGTACTTC. It yields the protein CATSDAGGSGETQYF.

This clonotype was counted at least ten times. This chain connects TRBV6-2 or TRBV6-3 to TRBJ2-1; no clear D gene. V was clipped by 6 bases and J by 4 bases, with 4 bases between them. CDR3 length: 11 residues. CDR1 is MNHEY, CDR2 SVGEGT, per germline. CDR3: CASSRYNEQFF. CDR3 DNA sequence: TGTGCCAGCAGCCGGTACAATGAGCAGTTCTTC.

Ten or more counts support this clonotype. The chain uses TRBV5-1 and TRBJ2-7, with a weak D call TRBD2 (5 bases). Germline lookup yields CDR1 SGHRS and CDR2 YFSETQ. The CDR3 extends over 14 amino acids. Trimming cost V 4 bases and J 0 bases, with 11 bases left between them. The CDR3 coding sequence is TGCGCCAGCAGCAAGGACGGGAACTCCTACGAGCAGTACTTC. Residues: CASSKDGNSYEQYF.

This rearrangement joins TRBV29-1 to TRBJ2-5; TRBD1 aligns across 7 bases. This CDR3 comprises 12 residues. The germline gives CDR1 SQVTM, CDR2 ANQGSEA. Losses at the gene ends were 7 bases for V and 1 base for J; bases not matched to a gene: 3. This chain's CDR3 is CSGRDSQETQYF. The CDR3 region has the DNA TGCAGCGGACGGGACAGCCAAGAGACCCAGTACTTC.

The J gene is TRBJ2-2, the V gene TRBV6-1; 9 nucleotides match TRBD2. In germline, CDR1 is MNHNS, CDR2 SASEGT. The CDR3 spans 15 residues. With V trimmed by 4 bases and J by 3 bases, 3 bases remained unmatched. CDR3 sequence reads: CASSGSGGHTGELFF. As DNA, the CDR3 is TGTGCCAGCAGTGGAAGCGGGGGGCACACCGGGGAGCTGTTTTTT.

This chain uses TRBV12-3 or TRBV12-4 with TRBJ1-2; maybe TRBD1 (6 bases). There are 16 residues in the CDR3. Trimming stripped 4 bases from V and 4 bases from J, with 19 bases between. The CDR3: CASSSFYRVLPYGYTF. In nucleotides, the CDR3 is TGTGCCAGCAGTTCTTTTTACAGGGTCCTTCCCTATGGCTACACCTTC.

This chain links TRBV7-9 with TRBJ2-3; no reliable D call. This CDR3 is 14 amino acids long. Germline lookup yields CDR1 SEHNR and CDR2 FQNEAQ (reference sequence). The CDR3 DNA sequence: TGTGCTACGGTACCCATCGTGGGGACAGATACGCAGTATTTT. Its protein is CATVPIVGTDTQYF.

This clonotype was counted ten times or more. V and J are TRBV18 and TRBJ1-1; a weak D match, TRBD1 (5 bases). Germline values: CDR1 KGHSH, CDR2 LQKENI. The V and J ends lost 0 bases and 1 base respectively, with 9 bases between them. This CDR3 spans 15 amino acids. CDR3 bases: TGTGCCAGCTCACCACCCGGGACGGCGAACACTGAAGCTTTCTTT. Amino acid sequence: CASSPPGTANTEAFF.

The gene calls are TRBV21-1 and TRBJ2-5; TRBD2, the D gene given by the table, was not confirmed from the DNA. TRBV21-1 represents a pseudogene. The CDR3 extends over 16 amino acids. CDR3 region: CASSKEAGLAEETQYF. The CDR3 DNA follows: TGTGCCAGCAGCAAAGAGGCGGGCCTAGCTGAGGAGACCCAGTACTTC.

The V and J genes are TRBV20-1 and TRBJ2-3; 11 nucleotides match TRBD2. Trimming at V came to 1 base and at J to 4 bases, leaving 10 bases not matched to a gene. This CDR3 contains 17 residues. Germline V gene lookup returns CDR1 DFQATT and CDR2 SNEGSKA (reference sequence). CDR3 protein: CSARGGLAGGIPDTQYF. In DNA form, the CDR3 reads TGCAGTGCTAGAGGGGGGCTAGCGGGAGGCATCCCAGATACGCAGTATTTT.